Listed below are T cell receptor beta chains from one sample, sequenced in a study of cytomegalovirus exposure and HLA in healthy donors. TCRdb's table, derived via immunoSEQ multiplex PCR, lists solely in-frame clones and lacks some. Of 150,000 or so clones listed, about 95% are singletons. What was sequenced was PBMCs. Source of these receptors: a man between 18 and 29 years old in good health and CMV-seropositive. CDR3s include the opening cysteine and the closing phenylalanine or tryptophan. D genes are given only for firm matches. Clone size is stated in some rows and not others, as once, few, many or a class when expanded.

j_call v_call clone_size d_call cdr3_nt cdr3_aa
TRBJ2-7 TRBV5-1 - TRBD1 TGCGCCAGCAGCTTGTGGACAGGACCCTCCTACGAACAGTACTTC CASSLWTGPSYEQYF
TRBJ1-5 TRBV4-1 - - TGCGCCAGCAGCCAAGATCAGACAGCTTATAGCAATCAGCCCCAGCATTTT CASSQDQTAYSNQPQHF
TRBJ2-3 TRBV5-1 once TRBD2 TGCGCCAGCAGCGAGGGACTAGGGGGAGATACGCAGTATTTT CASSEGLGGDTQYF
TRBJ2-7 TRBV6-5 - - TGTGCCAGCAGTTACGGACATTACTACGAGCAGTACTTC CASSYGHYYEQYF
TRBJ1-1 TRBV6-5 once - TGTGCCAGCAGGTCACAGGGGAACACTGAAGCTTTCTTT CASRSQGNTEAFF
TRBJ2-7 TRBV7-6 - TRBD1 TGTGCCAGCAGCTCAACCGGGACAGGGTCGCGCGAGCAGTACTTC CASSSTGTGSREQYF
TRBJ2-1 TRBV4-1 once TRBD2 TGCGCCAGCAGCCAAGGTAGCGGGAAAGGGCCAGGGGATGAGCAGTTCTTC CASSQGSGKGPGDEQFF
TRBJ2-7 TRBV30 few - TGTGCCTGGATCGGTGATACGTACGAGCAGTACTTC CAWIGDTYEQYF
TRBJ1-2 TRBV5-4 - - TGTGCCAGCAGCGTTAGGGACTGGGGTCCAGGCTACACCTTC CASSVRDWGPGYTF
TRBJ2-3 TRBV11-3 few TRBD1 TGTGCCAGCAGCTTAGGACAGGGATTGGCAGATACGCAGTATTTT CASSLGQGLADTQYF
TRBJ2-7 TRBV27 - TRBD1 TGTGCCAGCGGGACAGGGGCAGGAGAGCAGTACTTC CASGTGAGEQYF
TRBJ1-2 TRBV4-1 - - TGCGCCAGCAGCCAGGGCACGCGATACACCTTC CASSQGTRYTF
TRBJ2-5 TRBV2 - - TGTGCCAGCAGTGGGGGCCCGGGAGAGACCCAGTACTTC CASSGGPGETQYF
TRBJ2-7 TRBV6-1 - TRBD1 TGTGCCAGCAGTGATCCCGGGACAGGGGTAGAGCAGTACTTC CASSDPGTGVEQYF
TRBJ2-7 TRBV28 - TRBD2 TGTGCCAGCAGTGCCCACCCGGGGGGGGCGGACGAGCAGTACTTC CASSAHPGGADEQYF
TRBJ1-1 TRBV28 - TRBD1 TGTGCCAGCAGTACAACAGGGGGCGAGTGGAACACTGAAGCTTTCTTT CASSTTGGEWNTEAFF
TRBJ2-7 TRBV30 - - TGTGCCTGGGCCTCATTAGCCGACTACGAGCAGTACTTC CAWASLADYEQYF
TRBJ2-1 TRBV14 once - TGTGCCAGCAGCCAAGTGGACTCCCGATGGGAGCAGTTCTTC CASSQVDSRWEQFF
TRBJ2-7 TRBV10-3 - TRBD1 TGTGCCATCAGGAAACAGGGGGAAGCGTACGAGCAGTACTTC CAIRKQGEAYEQYF
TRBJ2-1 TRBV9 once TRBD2 TGTGCCAGCAGCGTTAGCGGGGTAAGCTCCTACAATGAGCAGTTCTTC CASSVSGVSSYNEQFF
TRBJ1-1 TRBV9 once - TGTGCCAGCAGCGTAGTGAGTAACGGTGAAGCTTTCTTT CASSVVSNGEAFF
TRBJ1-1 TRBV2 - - TGTGCCAGCAAAAAAGACAGCCCCGGCGGCACTGAAGCTTTCTTT CASKKDSPGGTEAFF
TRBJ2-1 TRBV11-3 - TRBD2 TGTGCCAGCAGCCTTACTAGCGGGAGTAATGAGCAGTTCTTC CASSLTSGSNEQFF
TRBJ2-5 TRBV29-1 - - TGCAGCGTTGAAGGGGCGACAGATCACCAAGAGACCCAGTACTTC CSVEGATDHQETQYF
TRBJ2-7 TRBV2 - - TGTGCCAGCAGTGAAGGCGATATTTCCTACGAGCAGTACTTC CASSEGDISYEQYF
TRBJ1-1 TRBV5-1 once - TGCGCCAGCAGCGTCGACAGCATGAACACTGAAGCTTTCTTT CASSVDSMNTEAFF
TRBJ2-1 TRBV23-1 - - TGCGCCAGCAGTCCCCGGAGGGCATATGAGCAGTTCTTC CASSPRRAYEQFF
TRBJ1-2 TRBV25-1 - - TGTGCCAGCAGTGAAGAACAGGGTGTTTATAACTATGGCTACACCTTC CASSEEQGVYNYGYTF
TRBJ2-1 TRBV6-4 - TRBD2 TGTGCCAGCAGTGATAGTCTAGCGGGAGGAAAGTTCTTC CASSDSLAGGKFF
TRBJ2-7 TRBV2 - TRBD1 TGTGCCAGCAGTAGACAGGGGGGCTACGAGCAGTACTTC CASSRQGGYEQYF
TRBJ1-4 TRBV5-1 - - TGCGCCAGCAGCTTGGCAGGGCGGACTAATGAAAAACTGTTTTTT CASSLAGRTNEKLFF
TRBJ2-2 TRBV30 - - TGTGCCTGGAGTGTAAACCCGGCCGGGGAGCTGTTTTTT CAWSVNPAGELFF
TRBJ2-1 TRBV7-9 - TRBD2 TGTGCCAGCAGCCTTAGCGGGAGCTATGAGCAGTTCTTC CASSLSGSYEQFF
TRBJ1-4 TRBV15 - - TGTGCCACCAGCCCGGGGGGGAGATCTAATGAAAAACTGTTTTTT CATSPGGRSNEKLFF
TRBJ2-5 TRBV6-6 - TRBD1 TGTGCCAGCAGGCGGACAGGGCGGGAGACCCAGTACTTC CASRRTGRETQYF
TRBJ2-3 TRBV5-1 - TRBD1 TGCGCCAGCAGTTCACAGGGGGGCACAGATACGCAGTATTTT CASSSQGGTDTQYF
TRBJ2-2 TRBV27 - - TGTGCCAGCGCCCGGGAAGGAAGTACCGGGGAGCTGTTTTTT CASAREGSTGELFF
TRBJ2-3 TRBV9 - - TGTGCCAGCAGCGTAGGTGGGACTGTCACAGATACGCAGTATTTT CASSVGGTVTDTQYF
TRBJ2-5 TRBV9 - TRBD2 TGTGCCAGCAGCACCACTAGCGGGAGCGAGACCCAGTACTTC CASSTTSGSETQYF
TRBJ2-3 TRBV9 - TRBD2 TGTGCCAGCAGCGTACGTCTAGCGGGAGGCGCTAGCACAGATACGCAGTATTTT CASSVRLAGGASTDTQYF
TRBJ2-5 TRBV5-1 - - TGCGCCAGCAGCCGACCGGGACTTGGAGAGACCCAGTACTTC CASSRPGLGETQYF
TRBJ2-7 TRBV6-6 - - TGTGCCAGCAGTTACTCGAACAGTGCGGGAAGTTCACAGTACTTC CASSYSNSAGSSQYF
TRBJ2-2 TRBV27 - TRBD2 TGTGCCAGCAGTTTACTAGCGGGAGGTGGCACCGGGGAGCTGTTTTTT CASSLLAGGGTGELFF
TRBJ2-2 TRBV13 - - TGTGCCAGCAGCAAGGGACTGAACACCGGGGAGCTGTTTTTT CASSKGLNTGELFF
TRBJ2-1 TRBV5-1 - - TGCGCCAGCAGCCCCAACAACCCAAATGAGCAGTTCTTC CASSPNNPNEQFF
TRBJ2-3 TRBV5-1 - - TGCGCCAGCAGCTTGGATAGCGACTCTAGCACAGATACGCAGTATTTT CASSLDSDSSTDTQYF
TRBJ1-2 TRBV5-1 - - TGCGCCAGCAGCTTTTCGGGAGCTACTAACTATGGCTACACCTTC CASSFSGATNYGYTF
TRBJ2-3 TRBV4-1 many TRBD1 TGCGCCAGCAGCCAAGACGAGGACAGGGCAGGAGATACGCAGTATTTT CASSQDEDRAGDTQYF
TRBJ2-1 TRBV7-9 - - TGTGCCGGAGGGACGGGAATGGAGTTCTTC CAGGTGMEFF
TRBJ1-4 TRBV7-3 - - TGTGCCAGCAGCTCACAGCTCGGCGAAAAACTGTTTTTT CASSSQLGEKLFF
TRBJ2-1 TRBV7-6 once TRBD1 TGTGCCAGCAGCTCCGCCGGGACAGGGGATCCGGAGCAGTTCTTC CASSSAGTGDPEQFF
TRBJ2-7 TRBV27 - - TGTGCCAGCACCCCCGAGGGTGGCCCCTGGGTCTACGAGCAGTACTTC CASTPEGGPWVYEQYF
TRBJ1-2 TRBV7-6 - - TGTGCCAGCAGCCCAACAGGGAACTATGGCTACACCTTC CASSPTGNYGYTF
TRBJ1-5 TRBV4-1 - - TGCGCCAGCAGCCAAGGGGGTGGGAGGTACAATCAGCCCCAGCATTTT CASSQGGGRYNQPQHF
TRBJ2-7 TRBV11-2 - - TGTGCCAGCAGCTTAGATCAAGTGGCGGGCGAGCAGTACTTC CASSLDQVAGEQYF
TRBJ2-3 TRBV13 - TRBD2 TGTGCCAGCAGCCCAAGCGGACTAGCGGGAGTAGATACGCAGTATTTT CASSPSGLAGVDTQYF
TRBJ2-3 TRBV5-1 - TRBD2 TGCGCCAGCAGCTTGGGGCTAGCGGGGGACACAGATACGCAGTATTTT CASSLGLAGDTDTQYF